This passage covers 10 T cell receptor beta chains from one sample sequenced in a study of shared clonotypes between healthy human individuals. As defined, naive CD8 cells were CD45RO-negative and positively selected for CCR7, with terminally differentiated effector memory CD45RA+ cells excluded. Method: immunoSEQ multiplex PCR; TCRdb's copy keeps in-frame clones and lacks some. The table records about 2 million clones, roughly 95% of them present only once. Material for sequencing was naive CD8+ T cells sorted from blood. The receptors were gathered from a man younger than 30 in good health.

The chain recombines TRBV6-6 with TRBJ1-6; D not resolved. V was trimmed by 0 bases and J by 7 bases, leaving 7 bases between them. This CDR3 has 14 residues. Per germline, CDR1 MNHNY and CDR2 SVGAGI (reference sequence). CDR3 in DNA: TGTGCCAGCAGTTACTCCGACCGAAATTCACCCCTCCACTTT. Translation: CASSYSDRNSPLHF.

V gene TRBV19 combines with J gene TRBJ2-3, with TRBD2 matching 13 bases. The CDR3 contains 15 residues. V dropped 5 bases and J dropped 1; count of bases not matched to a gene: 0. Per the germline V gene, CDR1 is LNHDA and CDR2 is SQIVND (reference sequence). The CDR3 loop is CASSGTSGGTDTQYF. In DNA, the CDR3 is TGTGCCAGTAGTGGGACTAGCGGGGGCACAGATACGCAGTATTTT. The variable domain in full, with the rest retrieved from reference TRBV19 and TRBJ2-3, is DGGITQSPKYLFRKEGQNVTLSCEQNLNHDAMYWYRQDPGQGLRLIYYSQIVNDFQKGDIAEGYSVSREKKESFPLTVTSAQKNPTAFYLCASSGTSGGTDTQYFGPGTRLTVL.

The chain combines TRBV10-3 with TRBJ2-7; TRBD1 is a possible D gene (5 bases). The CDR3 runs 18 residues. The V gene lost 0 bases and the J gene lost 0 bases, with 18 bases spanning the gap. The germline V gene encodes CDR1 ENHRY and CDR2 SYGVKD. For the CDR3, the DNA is TGTGCCATCAGTGAGTCAAGGGCAGGGAAGGACCTCTCCTACGAGCAGTACTTC. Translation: CAISESRAGKDLSYEQYF.

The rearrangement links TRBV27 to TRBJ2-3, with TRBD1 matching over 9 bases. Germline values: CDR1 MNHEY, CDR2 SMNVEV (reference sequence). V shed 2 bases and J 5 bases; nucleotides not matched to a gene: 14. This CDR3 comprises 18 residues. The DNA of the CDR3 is TGTGCCAGCAGTTTAGGGTCCACTAGGACAGGGGATTTAGATACGCAGTATTTT. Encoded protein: CASSLGSTRTGDLDTQYF.

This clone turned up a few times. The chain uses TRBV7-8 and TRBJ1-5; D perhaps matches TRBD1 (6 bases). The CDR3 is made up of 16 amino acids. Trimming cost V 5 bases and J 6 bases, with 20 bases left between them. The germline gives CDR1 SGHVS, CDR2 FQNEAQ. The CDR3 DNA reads TGTGCCAGCAGCGGCCCTTGGGGGACACAGGGTCAGCCCCAGCATTTT. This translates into CASSGPWGTQGQPQHF.

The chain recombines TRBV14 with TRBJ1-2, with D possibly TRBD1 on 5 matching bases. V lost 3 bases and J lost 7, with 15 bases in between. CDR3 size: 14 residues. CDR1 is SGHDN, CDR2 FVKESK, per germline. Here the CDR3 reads CASSHLGREGGYTF. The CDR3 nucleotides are TGTGCCAGCAGCCATCTGGGACGGGAGGGTGGCTACACCTTC.

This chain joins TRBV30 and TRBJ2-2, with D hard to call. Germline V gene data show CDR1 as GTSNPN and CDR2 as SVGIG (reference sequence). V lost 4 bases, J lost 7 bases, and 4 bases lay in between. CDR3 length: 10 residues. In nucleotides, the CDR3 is TGTGCCTGGACGAACGGGGAGCTGTTTTTT. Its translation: CAWTNGELFF.

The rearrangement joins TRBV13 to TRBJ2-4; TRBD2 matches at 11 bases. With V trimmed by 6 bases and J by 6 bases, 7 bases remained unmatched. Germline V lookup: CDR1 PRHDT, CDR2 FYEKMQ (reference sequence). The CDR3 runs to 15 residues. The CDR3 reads CASSSGGAEGNIQYF. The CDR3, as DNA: TGTGCCAGCAGTAGCGGGGGGGCCGAGGGAAACATTCAGTACTTC.

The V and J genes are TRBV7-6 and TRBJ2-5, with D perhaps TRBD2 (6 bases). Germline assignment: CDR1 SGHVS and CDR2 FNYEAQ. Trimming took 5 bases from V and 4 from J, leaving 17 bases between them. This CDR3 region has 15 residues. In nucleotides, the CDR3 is TGTGCCAGCAGCCCCGGGGGATCTGATCGAGAGACCCAGTACTTC. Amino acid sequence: CASSPGGSDRETQYF.

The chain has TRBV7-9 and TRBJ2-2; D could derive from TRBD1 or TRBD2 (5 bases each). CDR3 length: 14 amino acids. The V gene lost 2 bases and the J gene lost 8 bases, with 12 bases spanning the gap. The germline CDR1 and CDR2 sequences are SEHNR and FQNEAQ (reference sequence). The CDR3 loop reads CASSLRDVLGELFF. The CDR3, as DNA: TGTGCCAGCAGCTTACGGGACGTCTTAGGGGAGCTGTTTTTT. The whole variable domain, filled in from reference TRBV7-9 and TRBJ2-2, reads DTGVSQNPRHKITKRGQNVTFRCDPISEHNRLYWYRQTLGQGPEFLTYFQNEAQLEKSRLLSDRFSAERPKGSFSTLEIQRTEQGDSAMYLCASSLRDVLGELFFGEGSRLTVL.